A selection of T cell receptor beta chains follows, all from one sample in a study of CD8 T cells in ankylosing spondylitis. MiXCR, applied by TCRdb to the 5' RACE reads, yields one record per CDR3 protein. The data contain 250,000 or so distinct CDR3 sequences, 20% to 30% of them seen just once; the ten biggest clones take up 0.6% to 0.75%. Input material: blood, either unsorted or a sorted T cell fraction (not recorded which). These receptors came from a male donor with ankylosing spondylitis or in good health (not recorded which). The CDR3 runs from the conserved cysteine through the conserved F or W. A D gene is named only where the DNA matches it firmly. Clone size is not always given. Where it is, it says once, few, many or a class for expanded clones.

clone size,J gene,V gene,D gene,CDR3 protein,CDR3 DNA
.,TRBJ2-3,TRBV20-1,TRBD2,CSASLGGLADTQYF,TGCAGTGCCTCCCTAGGGGGACTAGCGGATACGCAGTATTTT
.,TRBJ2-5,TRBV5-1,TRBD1,CASSPSPGQQETQYF,TGCGCCAGCAGCCCGAGTCCGGGACAGCAAGAGACCCAGTACTTC
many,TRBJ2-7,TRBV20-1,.,CSASWRADYEQYF,TGCAGTGCTAGTTGGAGGGCAGACTACGAGCAGTACTTC
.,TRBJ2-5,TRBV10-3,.,CAISDSGETQYF,TGTGCCATCAGTGATAGCGGAGAGACCCAGTACTTC
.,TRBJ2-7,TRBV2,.,CASGGVGGAREQYF,TGTGCCAGCGGAGGCGTCGGGGGTGCAAGGGAGCAGTACTTC
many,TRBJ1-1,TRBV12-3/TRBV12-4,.,CASSLNLGGEAFF,TGTGCCAGCAGTTTAAATCTCGGGGGTGAAGCTTTCTTT
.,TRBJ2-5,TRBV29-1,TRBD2,CSVEGVVAGASQYF,TGCAGCGTTGAAGGGGTCGTAGCGGGGGCCTCCCAGTACTTC
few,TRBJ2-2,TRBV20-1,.,CSARDGELFF,TGCAGTGCTAGAGACGGGGAGCTGTTTTTT
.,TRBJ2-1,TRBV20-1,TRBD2,CSATSGGWSSYNEQFF,TGCAGTGCTACTAGCGGGGGGTGGAGCTCCTACAATGAGCAGTTCTTC
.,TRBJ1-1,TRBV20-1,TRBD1,CRAHRTGDTEAFF,TGCCGAGCTCATAGGACAGGGGACACTGAAGCTTTCTTT
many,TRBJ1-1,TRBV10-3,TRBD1,CAISELGQGITEAFF,TGTGCCATCAGTGAGTTAGGACAGGGGATCACTGAAGCTTTCTTT
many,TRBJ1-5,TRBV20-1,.,CSARGRWGMGQPQHF,TGCAGTGCTAGAGGGAGGTGGGGAATGGGTCAGCCCCAGCATTTT
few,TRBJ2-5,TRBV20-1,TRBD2,CSAPLGGSPTGTQYF,TGCAGTGCGCCCCTGGGCGGGAGTCCCACAGGGACCCAGTACTTC
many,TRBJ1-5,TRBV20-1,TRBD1,CSAVTGAQGQPQHF,TGCAGTGCTGTGACAGGGGCGCAAGGTCAGCCCCAGCATTTT
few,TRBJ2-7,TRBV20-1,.,CSARGSGRAAYEQYF,TGCAGTGCTAGAGGTAGCGGCAGGGCTGCGTACGAGCAGTACTTC
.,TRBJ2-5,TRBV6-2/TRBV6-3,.,CASSYFPQETQYF,TGTGCCAGCAGTTACTTCCCCCAAGAGACCCAGTACTTC
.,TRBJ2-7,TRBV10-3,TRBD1,CAISVKGANEQYF,TGTGCCATCAGTGTTAAGGGGGCCAACGAGCAGTACTTC
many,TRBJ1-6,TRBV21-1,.,CASSKNRGPSNSPLHF,TGTGCCAGCAGCAAGAACAGGGGTCCCTCAAATTCACCCCTCCACTTT
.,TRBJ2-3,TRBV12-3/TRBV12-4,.,CASSRGGQLSTDTQYF,TGTGCCAGCAGCCGAGGGGGGCAGTTAAGCACAGATACGCAGTATTTT
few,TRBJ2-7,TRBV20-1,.,CSGVRATAYEQYF,TGCAGTGGGGTGAGAGCGACAGCCTACGAGCAGTACTTC
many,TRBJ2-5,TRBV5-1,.,CASSLEEETQYF,TGCGCCAGCAGCTTGGAAGAAGAGACCCAGTACTTC
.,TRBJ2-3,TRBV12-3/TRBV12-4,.,CASSFRGADTDTQYF,TGTGCCAGCAGTTTTCGGGGGGCCGACACAGATACGCAGTATTTT
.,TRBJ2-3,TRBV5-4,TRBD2,CASSLVVFGLAGTDTQYF,TGTGCCAGCAGCTTGGTGGTGTTCGGACTAGCGGGCACAGATACGCAGTATTTT
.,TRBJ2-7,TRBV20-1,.,CSARDFTAGETYEQYF,TGCAGTGCTAGAGATTTTACAGCGGGCGAGACCTACGAGCAGTACTTC
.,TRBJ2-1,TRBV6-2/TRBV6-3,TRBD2,CASSGGTSLNEQFF,TGTGCCAGCAGTGGAGGGACTAGCCTCAATGAGCAGTTCTTC
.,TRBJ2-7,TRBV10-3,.,CATRGREAYEQYF,TGTGCCACCCGGGGCAGGGAGGCCTACGAGCAGTACTTC
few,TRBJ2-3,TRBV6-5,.,CASSSSHTQYF,.
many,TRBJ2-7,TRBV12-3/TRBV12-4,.,CASSSNSRDTYEQYF,TGTGCCAGCAGTTCAAACTCTCGGGACACCTACGAGCAGTACTTC
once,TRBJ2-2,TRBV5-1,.,CASSLKRERNTGELFF,TGCGCCAGCAGCTTGAAGAGGGAACGGAACACCGGGGAGCTGTTTTTT
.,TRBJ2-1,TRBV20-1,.,CSARDGVRYNEQFF,TGCAGTGCTAGAGACGGGGTGCGCTACAATGAGCAGTTCTTC
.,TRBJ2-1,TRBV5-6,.,CASSLVWGRDEQFF,TGTGCCAGCAGCTTGGTATGGGGTAGGGATGAGCAGTTCTTC
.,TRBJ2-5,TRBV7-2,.,CASSPGLLIRETQYF,TGTGCCAGCAGCCCGGGACTGCTTATTCGGGAGACCCAGTACTTC
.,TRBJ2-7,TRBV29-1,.,CSVVSSATTGEQYF,TGCAGCGTTGTGAGCTCAGCGACGACTGGCGAGCAGTACTTC
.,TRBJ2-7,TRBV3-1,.,CASSQGIGEQYF,TGTGCCAGCAGCCAAGGTATCGGCGAGCAGTACTTC
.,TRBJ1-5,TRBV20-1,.,CSASPRDSNQPQHF,TGCAGTGCTAGTCCGAGAGATAGCAATCAGCCCCAGCATTTT
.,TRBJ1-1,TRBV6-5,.,CASSSSFRTEAFF,TGTGCCAGCAGTTCGAGCTTCCGGACTGAAGCTTTCTTT
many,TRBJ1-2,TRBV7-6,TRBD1,CASSSNSRGSYGYTF,TGTGCCAGCAGCTCAAATTCCAGGGGGTCCTATGGCTACACCTTC
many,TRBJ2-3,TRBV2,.,CASIWGTGTDTQYF,TGTGCCAGCATCTGGGGTACGGGAACAGATACGCAGTATTTT
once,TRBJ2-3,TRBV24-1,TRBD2,CATSDLTSGHTDTQYF,TGTGCCACCAGTGACCTGACTAGCGGTCATACAGATACGCAGTATTTT
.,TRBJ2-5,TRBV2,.,CASRQDWGQETQYF,TGTGCCAGCAGACAGGACTGGGGCCAAGAGACCCAGTACTTC
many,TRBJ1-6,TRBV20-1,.,CSAAPSGNSNSPLHF,TGCAGTGCTGCTCCGTCGGGGAACTCGAATTCACCCCTCCACTTT
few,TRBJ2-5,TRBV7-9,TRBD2,CASGLAPAWAQYF,TGTGCCAGCGGACTAGCGCCCGCATGGGCCCAGTACTTC
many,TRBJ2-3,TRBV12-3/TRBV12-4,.,CASSTSTDTQYF,TGCGCCAGCAGCACCAGCACAGATACGCAGTATTTT
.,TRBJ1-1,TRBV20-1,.,CSAQHHTEAFF,TGCAGTGCGCAACACCACACTGAAGCTTTCTTT
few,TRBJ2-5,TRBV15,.,CATSRGRDRQTQYF,TGTGCCACCAGCAGGGGTAGGGATAGGCAGACCCAGTACTTC
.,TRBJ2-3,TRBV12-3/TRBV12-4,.,CASSFYTNTQYF,TGTGCCAGCAGTTTCTACACGAATACGCAGTATTTT
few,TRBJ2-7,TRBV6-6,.,CASTHRQGYEQYF,TGTGCCAGCACCCACCGGCAGGGGTACGAGCAGTACTTC
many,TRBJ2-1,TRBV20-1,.,CSAPTTEYRNEQFF,TGCAGTGCTCCCACGACCGAATACCGTAATGAGCAGTTCTTC